A single sample is the source of the 32 T cell receptor beta chains below, sequenced in a study of a mutant IDH1 vaccine in newly diagnosed glioma. Repertoires were generated with immunoSEQ multiplex PCR, while TCRdb's copy carries only in-frame clones and drops some. The table lists tens of thousands of clones, 82% of them singletons, with less than 5.5% in the top ten. Described time point: baseline, week 1 (first vaccination visit). Treatment specified: pre-vaccination baseline after standard-of-care therapy. The source was PBMCs, collected from a glioma patient treated with radiotherapy, temozolomide or both. These receptors all stem from a man aged 40-49 years with glioma. Some clones in this sample may be carry-over from other donors' samples.

In the case of this clone: The same CDR3 can be traced to other DNA sequences in this sample. The CDR3 is CASSPRTGDYGYTF. The CDR3 DNA reads as TGTGCCAGCTCACCGCGGACAGGTGACTATGGCTACACCTTC. The rearrangement links TRBV18 to TRBJ1-2; 7 bases are a match to TRBD1. CDR1 is KGHSH and CDR2 is LQKENI in the germline V gene. The CDR3 is 14 amino acids. Trimming took 3 bases from V and 3 from J; bases not matched to a gene: 4.

V gene TRBV7-8 combines with J gene TRBJ2-5; a possible D gene is TRBD2 (7 bases). The germline CDR1 and CDR2 sequences are SGHVS and FQNEAQ. The CDR3 is made up of 15 amino acids. V lost 5 bases and J lost 2, with 15 bases in between. The CDR3 spells CASSPWEGDQETQYF. DNA of the CDR3: TGTGCCAGCAGCCCTTGGGAGGGGGATCAAGAGACCCAGTACTTC.

CDR3 DNA: TGTGCCAGCATTGGGGGTTCTAAGGACACTGAAGCTTTCTTT. Its translation: CASIGGSKDTEAFF. V gene TRBV6-6 combines with J gene TRBJ1-1; a weak D match, TRBD1 (5 bases). CDR3 length equals 14 residues. The germline V and J ends were trimmed by 7 bases and 3 bases, with 15 bases remaining between them. Germline V gives CDR1 MNHNY, CDR2 SVGAGI (reference sequence).

The chain is built from TRBV15 and TRBJ1-4; D is unclear. V gave up 0 bases and J gave up 5 bases, with 13 bases separating them. Germline V CDR1 and CDR2: LNHNV, YYDKDF (reference sequence). The CDR3 consists of 16 residues. CDR3 in DNA: TGTGCCACCAGCAGAGATTTAGACCGCAAAAATGAAAAACTGTTTTTT. Its protein is CATSRDLDRKNEKLFF. The variable domain in full, completed from reference TRBV15 and TRBJ1-4, reads DAMVIQNPRYQVTQFGKPVTLSCSQTLNHNVMYWYQQKSSQAPKLLFHYYDKDFNNEADTPDNFQSRRPNTSFCFLDIRSPGLGDTAMYLCATSRDLDRKNEKLFFGSGTQLSVL.

The chain links TRBV9 to TRBJ1-5, with 7 bases that match TRBD1. The CDR3 contains 15 residues. V was clipped by 4 bases and J by 6 bases; unmatched bases: 10. Germline V CDR1 and CDR2: SGDLS, YYNGEE. The CDR3: CASSPTGEFIQPQHF. CDR3 DNA: TGTGCCAGCAGCCCAACAGGGGAGTTTATTCAGCCCCAGCATTTT.

This clone was counted once. V gene TRBV5-1 combines with J gene TRBJ2-7; 10 bases are shared with TRBD2. CDR3 size: 16 residues. The V gene's germline CDR1 is SGHRS and CDR2 YFSETQ. V was clipped by 2 bases and J by 1 base; unmatched bases: 6. The CDR3 nucleotides read TGCGCCAGCAGCTTCCTAGCGGGGGTAGGGTCCTACGAGCAGTACTTC. Amino acid sequence: CASSFLAGVGSYEQYF.

This clone has a single count. The chain links TRBV9 to TRBJ1-1; the D gene is possibly TRBD1 (6 bases). V was shortened by 3 bases and J by 5 bases, with 17 bases between the two germline ends. The CDR3 is 15 residues long. Per germline, CDR1 SGDLS and CDR2 YYNGEE. The CDR3 nucleotides read TGTGCCAGCAGCGCCCGGTGGACAGCCGGGACTGAAGCTTTCTTT. This sequence encodes CASSARWTAGTEAFF.

V is TRBV6-5 and J is TRBJ1-2, with a possible D match to TRBD1 (5 bases). CDR3 length: 12 amino acids. Germline V CDR1 and CDR2: MNHEY, SVGAGI. V lost 7 bases to trimming and J lost 7 bases, with 13 bases between them. In DNA form, the CDR3 reads TGTGCCAGCAAACAGGATAGAGCTGGCTACACCTTC. This codes for CASKQDRAGYTF.

This chain joins TRBV5-1 and TRBJ1-2; D not resolved. The length of the CDR3 is 14 residues. Germline V gene data show CDR1 as SGHRS and CDR2 as YFSETQ. Trimming shortened V by 0 bases and J by 3 bases, and 9 bases separated the two germline ends. The CDR3, as DNA: TGCGCCAGCAGCTTGGGCAGGACGGACTATGGCTACACCTTC. Translating it yields CASSLGRTDYGYTF.

The rearrangement joins TRBV27 to TRBJ2-1; D perhaps matches TRBD1 (6 bases). Trimming cost V 5 bases and J 9 bases, with 17 bases left between them. This CDR3 region has 14 residues. The germline V gene has CDR1 MNHEY and CDR2 SMNVEV (reference sequence). CDR3 DNA sequence: TGTGCCAGCAGTCAGAGTCCCGGCAGGGGTGAGCAGTTCTTC. Translation gives CASSQSPGRGEQFF.

CDR3 loop: CASSLDGSWETQYF. CDR3 in DNA: TGTGCCAGCAGTTTGGACGGCTCGTGGGAGACCCAGTACTTC. This rearrangement joins TRBV6-5 to TRBJ2-5; D not resolved. Germline V lookup: CDR1 MNHEY, CDR2 SVGAGI. The CDR3 extends over 14 amino acids. With 4 bases removed from V and 5 bases from J, the gap between germline ends came to 14 bases.

The V gene is TRBV2, the J gene TRBJ2-7; a weak D match, TRBD1 (6 bases). This CDR3 spans 13 amino acids. CDR1 SNHLY and CDR2 FYNNEI come from the germline V gene. Trimming took 8 bases from V and 2 from J, leaving 13 bases between them. This chain's CDR3 is CASRGQGPYEQYF. CDR3 sequence (DNA): TGTGCCAGCCGAGGGCAGGGGCCCTACGAGCAGTACTTC.

The chain has TRBV6-5 and TRBJ1-1; TRBD1 is a possible D gene (5 bases). Trimming cost V 10 bases and J 1 base, with 19 bases left between them. In germline, CDR1 is MNHEY, CDR2 SVGAGI. The CDR3 length is 15 residues. The CDR3 reads CATSPVGGGNTEAFF. As DNA, the CDR3 is TGTGCCACCTCCCCCGTGGGGGGAGGGAACACTGAAGCTTTCTTT.

This clone has only one observation. The chain is built from TRBV5-6 and TRBJ1-2; D gene uncertain. Trimming took 7 bases from V and 2 from J, leaving 12 bases between them. Germline CDR1 reads SGHDT; CDR2 reads YYEEEE. The CDR3 covers 13 residues. CDR3 in amino acids: CASRWGENYGYTF. CDR3 sequence (DNA): TGTGCCAGCCGGTGGGGTGAAAACTATGGCTACACCTTC.

This clone was recorded once. The chain combines TRBV5-1 with TRBJ2-2, with a possible D match to TRBD1 (5 bases). The germline V and J ends were trimmed by 10 bases and 1 base, with 11 bases remaining between them. The CDR3 consists of 13 residues. Per germline, CDR1 SGHRS and CDR2 YFSETQ. As DNA, the CDR3 is TGCGCCGCACTTCAGGGGAACACCGGGGAGCTGTTTTTT. Amino acid sequence: CAALQGNTGELFF.

In nucleotides, the CDR3 is TGTGCCAGCAGTTTATATGGGTTCGTGGGGGAGACCCAGTACTTC. This encodes CASSLYGFVGETQYF. The rearrangement links TRBV27 to TRBJ2-5; D gene uncertain. The CDR3 has 15 amino acids. The germline V gene encodes CDR1 MNHEY and CDR2 SMNVEV (reference sequence). Trimming stripped 1 base from V and 5 bases from J, with 14 bases between.

The rearrangement links TRBV7-9 to TRBJ2-5; TRBD1 might be the D (6 bases). Germline CDR1 and CDR2: SEHNR and FQNEAQ (reference sequence). CDR3 size: 13 residues. V was shortened by 5 bases and J by 4 bases, with 11 bases between the two germline ends. The CDR3 nucleotides read TGTGCCAGCAGCCCGCACAGGGTAGAGACCCAGTACTTC. It yields the protein CASSPHRVETQYF.

This chain uses TRBV5-4 with TRBJ1-6; maybe TRBD1 (5 bases). The CDR3 totals 16 residues. Germline V gene lookup returns CDR1 SGHNT and CDR2 YYREEE (reference sequence). The V and J ends lost 4 bases and 10 bases respectively, with 21 bases between them. The CDR3 region is CASSPDAGVLGSPLHF. The CDR3 bases are TGTGCCAGCAGCCCCGACGCGGGGGTTCTAGGGTCACCCCTCCACTTT. The complete variable domain, with remaining parts taken from reference TRBV5-4 and TRBJ1-6, reads ETGVTQSPTHLIKTRGQQVTLRCSSQSGHNTVSWYQQALGQGPQFIFQYYREEENGRGNFPPRFSGLQFPNYSSELNVNALELDDSALYLCASSPDAGVLGSPLHFGNGTRLTVT.

This chain links TRBV6-5 with TRBJ2-1; tentative D call: TRBD1 (7 bases). Germline CDR1 and CDR2: MNHEY and SVGAGI. Trimming pared 10 bases from V and 0 bases from J, leaving 13 bases between. CDR3 length: 14 residues. The CDR3 loop is CATRGDSSYNEQFF. In nucleotides, the CDR3 is TGTGCCACCAGGGGGGACTCCTCCTACAATGAGCAGTTCTTC.

This clone came up once. The rearrangement links TRBV14 to TRBJ2-7, with 10 bases aligning to TRBD2. This CDR3 region has 16 residues. Germline V gene lookup returns CDR1 SGHDN and CDR2 FVKESK. Trimming at V came to 3 bases and at J to 7 bases, leaving 12 bases not matched to a gene. The CDR3 nucleotides read TGTGCCAGCAGCCAGATACCGGGACTAGCGTCGGGGGAGCAGTACTTC. This translates into CASSQIPGLASGEQYF.

V is TRBV29-1 and J is TRBJ1-1; TRBD1 matches 9 bases. The CDR3 is made up of 12 amino acids. Germline loops: CDR1 SQVTM, CDR2 ANQGSEA. V dropped 6 bases and J dropped 6; count of bases not matched to a gene: 5. CDR3 residues: CSVGQGEAEAFF. Written as DNA, the CDR3 is TGCAGCGTGGGACAGGGAGAAGCTGAAGCTTTCTTT. The full variable domain, with the rest looked up from reference TRBV29-1 and TRBJ1-1, is SAVISQKPSRDICQRGTSLTIQCQVDSQVTMMFWYRQQPGQSLTLIATANQGSEATYESGFVIDKFPISRPNLTFSTLTVSNMSPEDSSIYLCSVGQGEAEAFFGQGTRLTVV.

This rearrangement joins TRBV6-5 to TRBJ1-2, with D maybe TRBD1 (5 bases). The CDR3 sequence is 14 residues long. The germline V gene encodes CDR1 MNHEY and CDR2 SVGAGI. Trimming left V 0 bases short and J 4 bases short, with 9 bases between. CDR3 bases: TGTGCCAGCAGTTACTCGTCCCAGGGCTATGGCTACACCTTC. Its protein product is CASSYSSQGYGYTF.

This chain uses TRBV9 with TRBJ1-6, with 10 nucleotides matching TRBD1. This CDR3 contains 14 residues. Germline V gene sequence: CDR1 SGDLS, CDR2 YYNGEE. Germline trimming cut 0 bases from V and 11 bases from J; bases unmatched to any gene: 2. The CDR3 DNA sequence: TGTGCCAGCAGCGTAGGGGGACAGGGGCCACCCCTCCACTTT. As protein: CASSVGGQGPPLHF.

The chain combines TRBV5-3 with TRBJ1-3, with TRBD1 matching over 9 bases. TRBV5-3 is sorted into the ORF group, with uncertain function. This CDR3 contains 15 residues. Losses at the gene ends were 2 bases for V and 2 bases for J; bases not matched to a gene: 2. The CDR3 reads CARSFGTGPGNTIYF. The CDR3 bases are TGTGCCAGAAGCTTTGGGACAGGGCCTGGAAACACCATATATTTT.

The chain carries TRBV1 and TRBJ1-2; the table's TRBD1 call for D was not verified on the DNA. TRBV1 is designated a pseudogene. CDR3 length: 12 residues. Here the CDR3 DNA reads TGCACCAACAGGACAGGTGGCTATGGCTACACCTTC. Translation gives CTNRTGGYGYTF.

This clone occurred once. CDR3 protein: CASSWPGGLQETQYF. The DNA for the CDR3 is TGTGCCAGCAGCTGGCCGGGGGGGCTACAAGAGACCCAGTACTTC. The V and J genes are TRBV5-4 and TRBJ2-5; 8 bases match TRBD2. Looked up from germline, CDR1 is SGHNT and CDR2 is YYREEE (reference sequence). The CDR3 totals 15 residues. With V trimmed by 3 bases and J by 2 bases, 6 bases remained unmatched.

This sequence joins TRBV7-9 and TRBJ2-7; TRBD1 might be the D (6 bases). CDR1 SEHNR and CDR2 FQNEAQ come from the germline V gene (reference sequence). V shed 1 base and J shed 3 bases, with 10 bases lying between them. The CDR3 contains 14 residues. CDR3 coding DNA: TGTGCCAGCAGCTTAGGACAGGAAAGCTACGAGCAGTACTTC. The encoded protein is CASSLGQESYEQYF.

The chain uses TRBV4-1 and TRBJ2-1; possibly TRBD1 or TRBD2 for D (5 bases each). In germline, CDR1 is MGHRA, CDR2 YSYEKL. This CDR3 region has 16 residues. Trimming cost V 4 bases and J 7 bases, with 20 bases left between them. CDR3 in DNA: TGCGCCAGCAGCCTAGCCCCCGGGGCAGGGAAGAATGAGCAGTTCTTC. Amino acids: CASSLAPGAGKNEQFF.

The V call is TRBV19, the J call TRBJ1-2; 8 bases align to TRBD1. The CDR3 is made up of 16 amino acids. The germline V gene has CDR1 LNHDA and CDR2 SQIVND (reference sequence). J was trimmed by 3 bases and V by 5 bases; bases with no gene match: 11. In nucleotides, the CDR3 is TGTGCCAGTAGTGAAGACAGGGGAGGTCTGTACTATGGCTACACCTTC. Protein: CASSEDRGGLYYGYTF.

The chain links TRBV7-8 to TRBJ1-3; D is perhaps TRBD1 (6 bases). This CDR3 comprises 14 residues. Deletions cut 2 bases from V and 4 bases from J, with 9 bases between. Per germline, CDR1 SGHVS and CDR2 FQNEAQ. The CDR3 protein is CASSLHRAGNTIYF. DNA for the CDR3: TGTGCCAGCAGCTTACACAGGGCCGGAAACACCATATATTTT.

This sequence joins TRBV5-6 and TRBJ1-6; D is possibly TRBD1 (5 bases). This CDR3 is built from 16 residues. Trimming stripped 4 bases from V and 7 bases from J, with 18 bases between. Germline CDR1 is SGHDT and CDR2 is YYEEEE. The CDR3 region is CASSTIGAGGNSPLHF. CDR3 coding DNA: TGTGCCAGCAGCACCATCGGGGCGGGTGGGAATTCACCCCTCCACTTT.

The J gene is TRBJ1-2, the V gene TRBV7-9; D may be TRBD1 (5 bases). With 2 bases removed from V and 0 bases from J, the gap between germline ends came to 13 bases. This CDR3 contains 16 residues. Germline V lookup: CDR1 SEHNR, CDR2 FQNEAQ (reference sequence). CDR3 in amino acids: CASSLLFPGPNYGYTF. In DNA, the CDR3 is TGTGCCAGCAGCTTATTGTTCCCGGGACCTAACTATGGCTACACCTTC.